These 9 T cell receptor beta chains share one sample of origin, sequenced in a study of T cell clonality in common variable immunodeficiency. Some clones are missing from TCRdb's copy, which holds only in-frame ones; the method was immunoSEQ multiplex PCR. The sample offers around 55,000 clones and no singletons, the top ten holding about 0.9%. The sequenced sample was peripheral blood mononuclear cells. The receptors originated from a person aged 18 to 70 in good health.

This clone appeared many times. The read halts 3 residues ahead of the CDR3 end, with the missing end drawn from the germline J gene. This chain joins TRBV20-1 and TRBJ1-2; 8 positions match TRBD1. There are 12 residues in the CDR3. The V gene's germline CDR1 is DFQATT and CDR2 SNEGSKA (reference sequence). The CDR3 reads CSAPDRAPGYTF. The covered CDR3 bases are TGCAGTGCCCCGGACAGGGCGCCAGGC.

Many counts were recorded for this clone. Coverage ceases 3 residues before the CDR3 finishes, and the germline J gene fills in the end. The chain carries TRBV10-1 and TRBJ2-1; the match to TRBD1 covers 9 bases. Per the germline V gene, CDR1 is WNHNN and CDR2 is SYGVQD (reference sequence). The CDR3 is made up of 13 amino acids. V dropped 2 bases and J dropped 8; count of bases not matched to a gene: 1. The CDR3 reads CASSERTGDEQFF. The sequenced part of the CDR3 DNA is TGCGCCAGCAGTGAGAGGACAGGGGATGAG.

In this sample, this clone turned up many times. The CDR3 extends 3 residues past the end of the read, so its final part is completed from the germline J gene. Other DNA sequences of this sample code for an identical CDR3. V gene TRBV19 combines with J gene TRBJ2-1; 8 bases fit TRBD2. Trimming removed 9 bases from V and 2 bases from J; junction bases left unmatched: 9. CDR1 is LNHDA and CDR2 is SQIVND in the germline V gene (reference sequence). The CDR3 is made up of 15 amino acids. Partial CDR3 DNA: TGTGCCAGCGCAACGGGAGGGGGGGCCTACAATGAG. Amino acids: CASATGGGAYNE. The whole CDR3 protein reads CASATGGGAYNEQFF.

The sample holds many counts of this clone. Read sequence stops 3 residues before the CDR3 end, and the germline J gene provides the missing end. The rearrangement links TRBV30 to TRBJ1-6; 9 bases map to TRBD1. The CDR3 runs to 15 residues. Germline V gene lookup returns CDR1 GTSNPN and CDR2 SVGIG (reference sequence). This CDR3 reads CAWSRDGTGKGPLHF. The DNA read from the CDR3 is TGTGCCTGGAGTCGTGATGGGACAGGGAAAGGTCCC.

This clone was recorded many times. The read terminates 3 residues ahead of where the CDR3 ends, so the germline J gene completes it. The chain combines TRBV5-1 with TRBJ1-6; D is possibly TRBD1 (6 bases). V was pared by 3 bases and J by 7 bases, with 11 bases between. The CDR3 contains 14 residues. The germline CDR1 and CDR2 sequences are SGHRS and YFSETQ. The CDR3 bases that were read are TGCGCCAGCAGCTCGGGACACCTAAATTCACCC. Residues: CASSSGHLNSP. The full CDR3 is CASSSGHLNSPLHF.

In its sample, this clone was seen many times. The DNA read from the CDR3 is TGTGCCTGGGCCTTAGGAGCGGGCTTAACAGATACG. Encoded protein: CAWALGAGLTDT. The complete CDR3 protein is CAWALGAGLTDTQYF. V and J are TRBV30 and TRBJ2-3; D might be TRBD2 (6 bases). Read data end 3 residues before the CDR3 end; the end is taken from the germline J gene. Germline V CDR1 and CDR2: GTSNPN, SVGIG (reference sequence). V shed 5 bases and J shed 3 bases, with 18 bases lying between them. The CDR3 contains 15 residues.

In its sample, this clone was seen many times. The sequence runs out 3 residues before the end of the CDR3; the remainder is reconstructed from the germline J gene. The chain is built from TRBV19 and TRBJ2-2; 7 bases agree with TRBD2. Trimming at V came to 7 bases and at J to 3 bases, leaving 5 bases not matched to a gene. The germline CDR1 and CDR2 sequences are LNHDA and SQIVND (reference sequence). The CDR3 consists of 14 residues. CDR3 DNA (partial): TGTGCCAGTACGGACGGGGGGTACACCGGGGAG. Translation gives CASTDGGYTGE. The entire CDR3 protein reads CASTDGGYTGELFF.

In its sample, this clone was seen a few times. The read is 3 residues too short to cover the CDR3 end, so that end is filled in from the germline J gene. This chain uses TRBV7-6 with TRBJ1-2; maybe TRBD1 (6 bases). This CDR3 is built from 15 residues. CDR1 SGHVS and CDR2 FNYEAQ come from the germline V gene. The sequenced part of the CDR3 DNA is TGTGCCAGCAGCGCAGGGGAAGGTGGCACAGATACC. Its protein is CASSAGEGGTDT. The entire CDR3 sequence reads CASSAGEGGTDTYTF.

CDR3 amino acids: CASSLMSYGQYF. The sequenced part of the CDR3 DNA is TGTGCCAGCAGCTTGATGAGCTATGGT. The rearrangement uses TRBV7-2 and TRBJ2-4; D is ambiguous. The observed sequence ends 3 residues before the CDR3 terminus, with the missing tail filled in from the germline J gene. This CDR3 comprises 12 residues. Germline V gene data show CDR1 as SGHTA and CDR2 as FQGNSA.